This entry lists 27 T cell receptor beta chains sequenced from one sample in a study of T-cell reconstitution after alpha-beta-depleted transplantation in children. The TCRbeta library incorporated unique molecular identifiers. Via MiXCR, TCRdb re-called the PCR reads, giving one row per CDR3 protein. The table lists fewer than 750,000 distinct CDR3 sequences, roughly 27% of them singletons. Here the sequenced sample was PBMCs, taken before TCRalphabeta/CD19-depleted stem cell transplant. These receptors were taken from a boy in the first two years of life with Wiskott-Aldrich syndrome, due to receive a stem cell transplant.

The sample holds many counts of this clonotype. This chain joins TRBV29-1 and TRBJ2-2; no reliable D call. Germline V gene lookup returns CDR1 SQVTM and CDR2 ANQGSEA. The CDR3 has 11 amino acids. V was shortened by 1 base and J by 6 bases, with 3 bases between the two germline ends. This CDR3 reads CSVEGAGELFF. The DNA for the CDR3 is TGCAGCGTTGAAGGGGCCGGGGAGCTGTTTTTT.

The rearrangement joins TRBV10-3 to TRBJ1-6; D call uncertain. Trimming took 0 bases from V and 7 from J, leaving 19 bases between them. Germline CDR1 and CDR2: ENHRY and SYGVKD. This CDR3 has 18 amino acids. The CDR3 sequence is CAISESGPPGILNSPLHF. The CDR3 bases are TGTGCCATCAGTGAGTCTGGGCCACCCGGAATTTTAAATTCACCCCTCCACTTT.

This clonotype was detected only a few times. The chain links TRBV5-1 to TRBJ1-4; TRBD1 agrees at 8 bases. CDR3 length equals 17 residues. Trimming took 0 bases from V and 2 from J; bases not matched to a gene: 6. CDR1 and CDR2 (germline): SGHRS, YFSETQ. CDR3: CASSLAGQGATNEKLFF. CDR3 sequence (DNA): TGCGCCAGCAGCTTGGCCGGGCAGGGGGCGACTAATGAAAAACTGTTTTTT.

The J gene is TRBJ2-1, the V gene TRBV24-1, with D possibly TRBD2 on 6 matching bases. Germline V CDR1 and CDR2: KGHDR, SFDVKD. This CDR3 contains 13 residues. V lost 4 bases, J lost 9 bases, and 12 bases lay in between. Written as DNA, the CDR3 is TGTGCCACCAGTGACCCGACTAGATTTGAGCAGTTCTTC. It translates to CATSDPTRFEQFF.

The DNA for the CDR3 is TGTGCCAGCAAGGATTACCGGGACACCTCCTACGAGCAGTACTTC. Amino acid sequence: CASKDYRDTSYEQYF. The chain is built from TRBV2 and TRBJ2-7; the D gene is possibly TRBD1 (6 bases). Germline V lookup: CDR1 SNHLY, CDR2 FYNNEI. The CDR3 covers 15 residues. The ends were cut back, 7 bases at V and 0 bases at J, with 16 bases in the middle.

There are a few counts of this clonotype. The chain employs TRBV6-5 and TRBJ1-1; a weak D match, TRBD1 (6 bases). Deletions cut 0 bases from V and 10 bases from J, with 12 bases between. The CDR3 is 13 amino acids. Germline V lookup: CDR1 MNHEY, CDR2 SVGAGI. DNA for the CDR3: TGTGCCAGCAGTTACTCTCGAGAACAGGGAGCTTTCTTT. Translating gives CASSYSREQGAFF.

The chain has TRBV5-1 and TRBJ2-5; 8 positions match TRBD2. Germline V CDR1 and CDR2: SGHRS, YFSETQ. This CDR3 is built from 16 residues. The V gene end was trimmed by 0 bases and the J gene end by 5 bases; junction bases not matched to a gene: 9. The CDR3 sequence is CASSLDPAGVGETQYF. The CDR3 bases are TGCGCCAGCAGCTTGGATCCAGCGGGAGTTGGTGAGACCCAGTACTTC. Combining the CDR3 with reference TRBV5-1 and TRBJ2-5 gives the whole variable domain KAGVTQTPRYLIKTRGQQVTLSCSPISGHRSVSWYQQTPGQGLQFLFEYFSETQRNKGNFPGRFSGRQFSNSRSEMNVSTLELGDSALYLCASSLDPAGVGETQYFGPGTRLLVL.

The V call is TRBV10-3, the J call TRBJ1-2; D is uncertain. CDR1 and CDR2 from the germline V gene are ENHRY and SYGVKD. V was shortened by 4 bases and J by 5 bases, with 14 bases between the two germline ends. The CDR3 covers 14 residues. In DNA form, the CDR3 reads TGTGCCATCAGTGGTACGGGAAGAGAGTATGGCTACACCTTC. Its translation: CAISGTGREYGYTF.

The rearrangement uses TRBV12-3 or TRBV12-4 and TRBJ1-5; no firm D call. V was pared by 0 bases and J by 3 bases, with 18 bases between. The CDR3 sequence is 18 residues long. The CDR3 DNA is TGTGCCAGCAGTTTAGCGCCATTCCGGCAAGGGATCAATCAGCCCCAGCATTTT. Encoded protein: CASSLAPFRQGINQPQHF.

The V and J genes are TRBV5-1 and TRBJ2-1, with 13 bases that match TRBD2. This CDR3 comprises 15 residues. J lost 8 bases, V lost 3 bases, and 5 bases had no gene match. CDR1 is SGHRS, CDR2 YFSETQ, per germline. The CDR3 spells CASSSGLAGLDEQFF. CDR3 sequence (DNA): TGCGCCAGCAGCTCGGGACTAGCGGGATTGGATGAGCAGTTCTTC.

The CDR3: CASSLQGRGYGYTF. DNA of the CDR3: TGCGCCAGCAGCTTACAGGGTAGAGGCTATGGCTACACCTTC. This sequence joins TRBV5-1 and TRBJ1-2; perhaps TRBD1 as D (6 bases). This CDR3 is built from 14 residues. CDR1 SGHRS and CDR2 YFSETQ come from the germline V gene. V was clipped by 2 bases and J by 4 bases, with 12 bases between them.

The chain recombines TRBV10-3 with TRBJ2-2; 7 nucleotides match TRBD1. Germline-derived CDR1 and CDR2 are ENHRY and SYGVKD. V dropped 4 bases and J dropped 3; count of bases not matched to a gene: 5. CDR3 length: 15 amino acids. The CDR3 bases are TGTGCCATCAGTGGAGGGACAGCAGACACCGGGGAGCTGTTTTTT. This translates into CAISGGTADTGELFF.

V usage is TRBV20-1 and J usage is TRBJ1-4; D call uncertain. Germline V CDR1 and CDR2: DFQATT, SNEGSKA (reference sequence). This CDR3 has 14 amino acids. V lost 2 bases, J lost 5 bases, and 12 bases lay in between. The CDR3 is CSARLGRENEKLFF. CDR3 sequence (DNA): TGCAGTGCTAGACTAGGACGGGAAAATGAAAAACTGTTTTTT.

This clonotype was recorded a few times. The CDR3 spells CSAKLAASYNEQFF. Written as DNA, the CDR3 is TGCAGTGCTAAGCTAGCGGCTTCCTACAATGAGCAGTTCTTC. The chain has TRBV20-1 and TRBJ2-1; 7 bases match TRBD2. Looked up from germline, CDR1 is DFQATT and CDR2 is SNEGSKA (reference sequence). V was pared by 4 bases and J by 1 base, with 4 bases of the junction left unmatched. The CDR3 covers 14 residues.

This clonotype was recorded a few times. The chain has TRBV5-1 and TRBJ2-7; D is unclear. Between the trimmed V and J ends, which lost 1 base and 7 bases, there was a span of 18 bases. The CDR3 is 15 amino acids. Germline V gives CDR1 SGHRS, CDR2 YFSETQ. In DNA, the CDR3 is TGCGCCAGCAGCTTGATCCCAGGACGATCGGAAGAGCAGTACTTC. Its translation is CASSLIPGRSEEQYF.

The CDR3 reads CASSRPTGETEAFF. The CDR3, as DNA: TGCGCCAGCAGCCGCCCGACGGGGGAAACTGAAGCTTTCTTT. This rearrangement joins TRBV5-1 to TRBJ1-1; weak D call: TRBD1 (5 bases). Per germline, CDR1 SGHRS and CDR2 YFSETQ. The CDR3 runs 14 residues. V lost 4 bases, J lost 5 bases, and 15 bases lay in between.

The rearrangement uses TRBV20-1 and TRBJ2-3; 11 bases are a match to TRBD2. This CDR3 has 15 residues. Germline V gene lookup returns CDR1 DFQATT and CDR2 SNEGSKA (reference sequence). The ends lost 0 bases at V and 5 bases at J; junction bases unmatched: 4. The DNA of the CDR3 is TGCAGTGCTAGAGATAGCGGGAGGGCCCTAGATACGCAGTATTTT. Amino acid sequence: CSARDSGRALDTQYF.

This chain uses TRBV29-1 with TRBJ2-3; D tentatively fits TRBD1 or TRBD2 (5 bases each). The CDR3 covers 12 residues. With 7 bases removed from V and 2 bases from J, the gap between germline ends came to 10 bases. From germline, CDR1 is SQVTM and CDR2 ANQGSEA. DNA of the CDR3: TGCAGCGCCGCCGGGACCACAGATACGCAGTATTTT. Its translation is CSAAGTTDTQYF.

This clonotype was observed a few times. This chain connects TRBV10-3 to TRBJ1-5, with 9 bases fitting TRBD1. V shed 3 bases, J shed 5 bases, and the junction held 5 bases outside the gene matches. CDR3 length: 15 residues. CDR1 is ENHRY, CDR2 SYGVKD, per germline. The CDR3 loop is CAISDSRTGDQPQHF. The CDR3 nucleotides are TGTGCCATCAGTGACTCCCGGACAGGGGATCAGCCCCAGCATTTT.

This clonotype has a handful of counts. This chain uses TRBV29-1 with TRBJ2-1, with D uncertain. From germline, CDR1 is SQVTM and CDR2 ANQGSEA. The CDR3 length is 12 residues. The CDR3: CSAIGGIDEQFF. The CDR3 region has the DNA TGCAGTGCAATAGGTGGTATCGATGAGCAGTTCTTC.

This clonotype was counted a few times. The chain joins TRBV29-1 to TRBJ1-1; D is uncertain. Between the trimmed V and J ends, which lost 4 bases and 4 bases, there was a span of 7 bases. The CDR3 length is 11 residues. The germline V gene encodes CDR1 SQVTM and CDR2 ANQGSEA. The CDR3 here is CSVGLVTEAFF. The CDR3 DNA reads TGCAGCGTTGGGTTGGTCACTGAAGCTTTCTTT.

The J gene is TRBJ2-2, the V gene TRBV3-1, with D perhaps TRBD2 (5 bases). The V gene lost 0 bases and the J gene lost 9 bases, with 11 bases spanning the gap. Per the germline V gene, CDR1 is LGHDT and CDR2 is YNNKEL (reference sequence). The CDR3 spans 14 residues. This chain's CDR3 is CASSQEGAARELFF. The CDR3, as DNA: TGTGCCAGCAGCCAAGAGGGAGCGGCTCGGGAGCTGTTTTTT.

The rearrangement links TRBV5-6 to TRBJ2-1, with D uncertain. The CDR3 runs 13 residues. CDR1 and CDR2 from the germline V gene are SGHDT and YYEEEE. The ends were cut back, 0 bases at V and 6 bases at J, with 7 bases in the middle. CDR3 in DNA: TGTGCCAGCAGCTTGGAGGTTCGCAATGAGCAGTTCTTC. This gives the protein CASSLEVRNEQFF.

In its sample, this clonotype was seen a few times. The chain employs TRBV12-3 or TRBV12-4 and TRBJ2-5, with 8 bases lining up with TRBD1. This CDR3 spans 16 amino acids. J gave up 5 bases and V 2 bases, and 10 bases lay outside the gene matches. The CDR3 DNA reads TGTGCCAGCAGTTTAAATCCAGGGGGCAGGATCGAGACCCAGTACTTC. It specifies CASSLNPGGRIETQYF.

The table lists this clonotype with a count of one. This chain uses TRBV3-1 with TRBJ2-3; TRBD1 aligns across 7 bases. Per the germline V gene, CDR1 is LGHDT and CDR2 is YNNKEL (reference sequence). V lost 6 bases, J lost 2 bases, and 5 bases stayed unmatched. This CDR3 is 14 amino acids long. CDR3 in DNA: TGTGCCAGCAGGTACAGGGGAAACACAGATACGCAGTATTTT. Protein product: CASRYRGNTDTQYF.

This chain links TRBV27 with TRBJ2-1, with TRBD1 matching 8 bases. The CDR3 is 16 residues long. The V gene's germline CDR1 is MNHEY and CDR2 SMNVEV (reference sequence). V trimming: 5 bases; J trimming: 1 base; junction bases outside the gene matches: 7. This CDR3 reads CASSPDRDSSYNEQFF. The CDR3 nucleotides read TGTGCCAGCAGTCCGGACAGGGACAGTTCCTACAATGAGCAGTTCTTC.

This clonotype was counted between two and nine times. J is TRBJ1-1 and V is TRBV7-3; 9 bases are a match to TRBD1. V lost 5 bases and J lost 6; bases outside the gene matches: 13. This CDR3 region has 16 residues. Germline V gene sequence: CDR1 SGHTA, CDR2 FQGTGA. The CDR3 bases are TGTGCCAGCAGCCGAATCGGGGGACAGGGTCGGGCTGAAGCTTTCTTT. It encodes CASSRIGGQGRAEAFF. Drawing the rest from reference TRBV7-3 and TRBJ1-1, the complete variable domain is GAGVSQTPSNKVTEKGKYVELRCDPISGHTALYWYRQSLGQGPEFLIYFQGTGAADDSGLPNDRFFAVRPEGSVSTLKIQRTERGDSAVYLCASSRIGGQGRAEAFFGQGTRLTVV.